This entry concerns a single T cell receptor beta chain. This clone was detected a few times. There is no known antigen for this receptor. One base away there is no much larger clone; base qualities are not given. The library was made by the immunoSEQ multiplex PCR assay. Following the manufacturer's protocol, the hsTCRB Kit was used to amplify rearranged TCR beta chain sequences. TCRB libraries were sequenced on an Illumina MiSeq. As for the original processing: The proprietary platform of the kit vendor was used for demultiplexing, trimming and gene mapping. What TCRdb holds here is the immuneACCESS table cut down to in-frame rearrangements. Part of the clones is not present; checked against another copy, under half of the missing clones reflect an unresolved V gene, and the others are unexplained. The D gene and trimming were derived from the DNA, and the V and J assignments and clone size from that table. The sample has about 69,000 clones on record, about 87% of them singletons. The ten largest clones capture roughly 2% of the sample.

This specimen's time point label, per the study, means: week 35, safety follow-up. A 20-mer mutant IDH1 peptide at 300 micrograms in Montanide made up each vaccine dose, which was injected subcutaneously together with topical imiquimod. Across visits V03 through V10, patients got a total of eight vaccinations, given in weeks 1, 3, 5, 7, 11, 15, 19 and 23. Donors had newly diagnosed WHO grade 3 or 4 IDH1-mutant astrocytomas with loss of nuclear ATRX. The samples were drawn from NOA16, a multicentre, single-arm, open-label phase I trial in Germany that tested a mutant IDH1 peptide vaccine in humans for the first time. Genomic DNA for TCRB sequencing was extracted from EDTA blood using the DNeasy Blood and Tissue Kit. The record originates from a study of a mutant IDH1 vaccine in newly diagnosed glioma (dated by TCRdb to the early 2020s). In the study overall: Vaccination was initiated 4-6 weeks after radiotherapy alone, or concurrently with temozolomide cycles in the chemotherapy-containing groups. The week-35 safety follow-up took place at visit V12, and the week-47 end of study took place at visit V13. The approximately 29 treated patients were approximately 62% male and about 40% female, with a mean age of approximately 40 years. Peripheral blood was drawn at six visits: V03 (baseline), V05, V07, V10, V12 and V13. Prior to enrollment, standard therapy consisting of radiotherapy alone, temozolomide alone, or radiochemotherapy with temozolomide had been administered to patients, with the combination being received by most patients. Longitudinal TCRB deep sequencing was done for 20 to 25 treated patients, wherever samples were available for exploratory analyses. The full study reports these points: The authors stated that sample limitations prevented analyses of patient blood samples from being reproduced. Pseudoprogression seemed to be unrelated to changes in the top peripheral T cell clonotypes found by TCRB sequencing. Selection of PBMC samples for TCRB deep sequencing was based on availability. Immune responses induced by the vaccine were seen in roughly 95% of patients across multiple MHC alleles.

Material: PBMCs, obtained from a glioma patient whose treatment included an IDH1 peptide vaccine. This TCR came from a man aged 25-40 years with glioma.

Here is the DNA: TGTGCCAGCAGCCCCGGGAGGTCCTCCTACAATGAGCAGTTCTTC. This codes for CASSPGRSSYNEQFF. Rearrangement joined TRBV7-9 to TRBJ2-1, with 7 middle bases fitting TRBD2. Based on the germline V gene (reference sequence), the CDR1 and CDR2 sequences are SEHNR and FQNEAQ. The CDR3 starts with the cysteine, ends with the phenylalanine, and has 15 residues. The entry retains the CDR3 DNA only, 45 bases that are in frame from base 1. V is trimmed back by 5 bases and J by 0 bases, and the junction contains 4 bases that no gene match accounts for.